The next 16 T cell receptor beta chains were all read from a single sample in a study of blood T cell repertoires in COVID-19. Produced via immunoSEQ multiplex PCR; TCRdb's table is partial and in-frame only. The sample consists of more than 250,000 clones, less than 85% of them appearing once. The sample comprised peripheral blood. These receptors originate from a man in his 60s who had recovered from COVID-19.

The V call is TRBV6-5, the J call TRBJ1-5, with 8 nucleotides matching TRBD1. The CDR3 spans 16 residues. Trimming cost V 0 bases and J 7 bases; bases outside gene matches: 8. Germline CDR1 and CDR2: MNHEY and SVGAGI. The CDR3: CASSYSGTGSGQPQHF. The CDR3 coding sequence is TGTGCCAGCAGTTACTCAGGGACAGGCTCAGGGCAGCCCCAGCATTTT.

The V and J genes are TRBV5-4 and TRBJ1-2; TRBD1 matches 7 bases. The CDR3 is 15 residues long. V trimming: 6 bases; J trimming: 6 bases; junction bases outside the gene matches: 14. Germline V lookup: CDR1 SGHNT, CDR2 YYREEE (reference sequence). The CDR3 spells CASTTKGQRYDGYTF. CDR3 DNA: TGTGCCAGCACCACAAAGGGACAGCGTTATGATGGCTACACCTTC. Drawing the rest from reference TRBV5-4 and TRBJ1-2, the complete variable domain is ETGVTQSPTHLIKTRGQQVTLRCSSQSGHNTVSWYQQALGQGPQFIFQYYREEENGRGNFPPRFSGLQFPNYSSELNVNALELDDSALYLCASTTKGQRYDGYTFGSGTRLTVV.

V and J are TRBV28 and TRBJ1-6, with a possible D match to TRBD1 (6 bases). Per the germline V gene, CDR1 is MDHEN and CDR2 is SYDVKM. Trimming stripped 2 bases from V and 11 bases from J, with 10 bases between. The CDR3 length is 13 residues. The CDR3 sequence: CASSLKQGTPLHF. CDR3 nucleotide sequence: TGTGCCAGCAGTTTAAAGCAGGGGACACCCCTCCACTTT.

The V gene is TRBV3-1 (or the pseudogene TRBV3-2), the J gene TRBJ2-7, with D possibly being TRBD1 (8 bases). The V gene lost 4 bases and the J gene lost 2 bases, with 15 bases spanning the gap. CDR1 and CDR2 (germline): LGHDT, YNNKEL (reference sequence). The CDR3 spans 15 residues. The CDR3 here is CASSLGQGGAYEQYF. CDR3 bases: TGTGCCAGCAGCCTAGGACAGGGAGGGGCCTACGAGCAGTACTTC.

This clone occurred a few times. The chain carries TRBV27 and TRBJ2-3; D remains unclear. V was pared by 5 bases and J by 7 bases, with 19 bases between. Germline loops: CDR1 MNHEY, CDR2 SMNVEV (reference sequence). This CDR3 is 15 amino acids long. In nucleotides, the CDR3 is TGTGCCAGCAGTCCATCGGGTATTGGTGCAAATACGCAGTATTTT. Protein product: CASSPSGIGANTQYF.

The chain recombines TRBV6-5 with TRBJ1-4, with D uncertain. The CDR3 contains 13 residues. V lost 4 bases and J lost 4, with 7 bases in between. The germline gives CDR1 MNHEY, CDR2 SVGAGI. The CDR3 DNA is TGTGCCAGCAGTTCTACAGTTAATGAAAAACTGTTTTTT. Translated, it gives CASSSTVNEKLFF.

V gene TRBV14 combines with J gene TRBJ2-7; 11 bases are shared with TRBD2. This CDR3 has 15 amino acids. The ends lost 1 base at V and 5 bases at J; junction bases unmatched: 4. Looked up from germline, CDR1 is SGHDN and CDR2 is FVKESK. In nucleotides, the CDR3 is TGTGCCAGCAGCCAAGCTAGCGGGAGGTTTCACGAGCAGTACTTC. It encodes CASSQASGRFHEQYF.

The V gene is TRBV16, the J gene TRBJ1-4; D remains unclear. The CDR3 contains 15 residues. Germline values: CDR1 KGHSY, CDR2 FQNENV. V shed 2 bases and J shed 5 bases, with 12 bases lying between them. The CDR3 sequence: CASSQNYGGNEKLFF. CDR3 bases: TGTGCCAGCAGCCAAAACTACGGAGGGAATGAAAAACTGTTTTTT.

CDR3 sequence (DNA): TGTGCCAGCAGCTTAGGGACTAGCGGTGAGCAGTTCTTC. The encoded protein is CASSLGTSGEQFF. The chain has TRBV7-3 and TRBJ2-1; 11 bases are a match to TRBD2. The V and J ends lost 2 bases and 9 bases, in that order; junction bases with no gene match: 0. The CDR3 sequence is 13 residues long. Germline CDR1 is SGHTA and CDR2 is FQGTGA.

This rearrangement joins TRBV6-1 to TRBJ2-5; D may be TRBD1 (5 bases). Trimming removed 3 bases at V and 5 bases at J, with 13 bases between. The CDR3 has 14 amino acids. Germline V gene data show CDR1 as MNHNS and CDR2 as SASEGT. In nucleotides, the CDR3 is TGTGCCAGCAGTGACCAGGGTATCCGGGAGACCCAGTACTTC. Protein product: CASSDQGIRETQYF.

The chain uses TRBV2 and TRBJ2-7; D perhaps matches TRBD1 (6 bases). Per the germline V gene, CDR1 is SNHLY and CDR2 is FYNNEI. V shed 4 bases and J shed 1 base, with 14 bases lying between them. The CDR3 extends over 15 amino acids. CDR3 bases: TGTGCCAGCAGTGGAGATCCAGGGGTATCCTACGAGCAGTACTTC. Amino acid sequence: CASSGDPGVSYEQYF. Filled out from reference TRBV2 and TRBJ2-7, the complete variable domain reads EPEVTQTPSHQVTQMGQEVILRCVPISNHLYFYWYRQILGQKVEFLVSFYNNEISEKSEIFDDQFSVERPDGSNFTLKIRSTKLEDSAMYFCASSGDPGVSYEQYFGPGTRLTVT.

CDR3: CAIRAGSSYEQYF. The CDR3 nucleotides read TGCGCCATCAGGGCGGGGAGCTCCTACGAGCAGTACTTC. The J gene is TRBJ2-7, the V gene TRBV5-1; TRBD2 might be the D (6 bases). CDR1 is SGHRS and CDR2 is YFSETQ in the germline V gene. Trimming took off 9 bases at V and 0 bases at J, with 13 bases between the two ends. The CDR3 spans 13 residues.

The chain is built from TRBV18 and TRBJ2-2; 7 nucleotides agree with TRBD2. Germline lookup yields CDR1 KGHSH and CDR2 LQKENI. The CDR3 runs 17 residues. Trimming cost V 4 bases and J 4 bases; bases outside gene matches: 12. CDR3 coding DNA: TGTGCCAGCTCACGGCGGACTAGTGAGGCTTCCACCGGGGAGCTGTTTTTT. Translated: CASSRRTSEASTGELFF.

This clone showed up just a few times. The V gene is TRBV6-5, the J gene TRBJ1-5; D might be TRBD1 (6 bases). This CDR3 has 13 amino acids. Trimming took off 8 bases at V and 2 bases at J, with 10 bases between the two ends. The V gene's germline CDR1 is MNHEY and CDR2 SVGAGI. The CDR3 is CASARQGNQPQHF. The CDR3 nucleotides read TGTGCCAGCGCGAGACAGGGCAATCAGCCCCAGCATTTT.

The V gene is TRBV3-1 (or the pseudogene TRBV3-2), the J gene TRBJ1-2; D is perhaps TRBD1 (6 bases). The CDR3 is 15 residues long. Germline assignment: CDR1 LGHDT and CDR2 YNNKEL (reference sequence). The V end lost 6 bases, the J end lost 6 bases, and 20 bases lay between the germline ends. CDR3 protein: CASRSSGTRSDGYTF. CDR3 nucleotides: TGTGCCAGCAGGTCCTCCGGGACACGAAGCGATGGCTACACCTTC.

The chain uses TRBV18 and TRBJ2-6; no clear D. V gave up 2 bases and J gave up 0 bases, with 8 bases separating them. CDR1 is KGHSH and CDR2 is LQKENI in the germline V gene. The CDR3 spans 16 residues. The DNA of the CDR3 is TGTGCCAGCTCACCATATCCCGTCTCTGGGGCCAACGTCCTGACTTTC. Its protein is CASSPYPVSGANVLTF.